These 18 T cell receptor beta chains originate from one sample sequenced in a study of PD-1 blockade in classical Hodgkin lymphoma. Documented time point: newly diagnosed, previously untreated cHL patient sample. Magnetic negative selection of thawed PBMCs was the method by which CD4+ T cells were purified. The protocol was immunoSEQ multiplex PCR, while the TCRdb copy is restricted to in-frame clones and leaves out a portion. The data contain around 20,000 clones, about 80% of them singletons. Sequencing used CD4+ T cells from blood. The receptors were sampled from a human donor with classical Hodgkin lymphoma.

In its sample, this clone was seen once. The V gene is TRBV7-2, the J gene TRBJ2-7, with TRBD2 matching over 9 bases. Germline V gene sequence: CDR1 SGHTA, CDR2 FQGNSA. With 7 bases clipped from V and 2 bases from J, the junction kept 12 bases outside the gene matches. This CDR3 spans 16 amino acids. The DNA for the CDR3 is TGTGCCAGCAACCCGGGGGGCGGGAGGGCGCCCTACGAGCAGTACTTC. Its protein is CASNPGGGRAPYEQYF.

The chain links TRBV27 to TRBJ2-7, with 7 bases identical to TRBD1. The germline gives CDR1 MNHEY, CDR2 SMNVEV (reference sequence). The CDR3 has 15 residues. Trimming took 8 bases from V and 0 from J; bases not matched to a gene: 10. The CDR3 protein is CASFTATGTSYEQYF. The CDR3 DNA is TGTGCCAGCTTTACCGCGACAGGGACCTCCTACGAGCAGTACTTC.

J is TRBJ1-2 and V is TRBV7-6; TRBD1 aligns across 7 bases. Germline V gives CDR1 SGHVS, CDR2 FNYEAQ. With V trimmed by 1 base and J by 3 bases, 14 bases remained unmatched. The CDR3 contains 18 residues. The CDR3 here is CASSLGYRGRGSHYGYTF. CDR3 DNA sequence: TGTGCCAGCAGCTTAGGGTACCGTGGCAGGGGGTCTCACTATGGCTACACCTTC.

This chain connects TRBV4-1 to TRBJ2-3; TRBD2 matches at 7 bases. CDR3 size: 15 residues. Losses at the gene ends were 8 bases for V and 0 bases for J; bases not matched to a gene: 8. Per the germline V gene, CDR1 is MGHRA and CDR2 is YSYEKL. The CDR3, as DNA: TGCGCCAGCCTTTCTCTAGCGGATAGCACAGATACGCAGTATTTT. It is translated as CASLSLADSTDTQYF.

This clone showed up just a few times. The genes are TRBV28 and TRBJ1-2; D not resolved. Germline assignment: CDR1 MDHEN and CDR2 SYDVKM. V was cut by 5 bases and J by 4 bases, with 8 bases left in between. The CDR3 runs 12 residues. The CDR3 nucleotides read TGTGCCAGCAGTCCAGGAGGCTATGGCTACACCTTC. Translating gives CASSPGGYGYTF.

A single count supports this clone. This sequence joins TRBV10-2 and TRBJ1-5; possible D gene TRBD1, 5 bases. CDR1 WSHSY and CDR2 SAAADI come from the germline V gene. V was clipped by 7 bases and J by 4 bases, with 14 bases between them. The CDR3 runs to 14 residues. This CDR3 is CASTLGGGNQPQHF. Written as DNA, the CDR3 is TGCGCCAGCACCCTCGGGGGGGGTAATCAGCCCCAGCATTTT.

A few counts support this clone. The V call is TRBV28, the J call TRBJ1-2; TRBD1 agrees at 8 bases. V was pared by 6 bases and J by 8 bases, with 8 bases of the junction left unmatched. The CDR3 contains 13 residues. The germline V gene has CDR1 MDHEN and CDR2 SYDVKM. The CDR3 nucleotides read TGTGCCAGCAGACCGGACAGGGAGGGGGGCTACACCTTC. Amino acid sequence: CASRPDREGGYTF.

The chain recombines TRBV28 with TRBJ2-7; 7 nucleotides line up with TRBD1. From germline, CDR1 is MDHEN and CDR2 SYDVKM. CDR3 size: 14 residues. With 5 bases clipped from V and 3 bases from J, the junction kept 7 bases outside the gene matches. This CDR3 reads CASSPGQHLYEQYF. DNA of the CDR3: TGTGCCAGCAGTCCGGGACAGCACCTCTACGAGCAGTACTTC.

The CDR3 loop is CASSSTATTEAFF. The DNA for the CDR3 is TGTGCCAGCTCATCTACAGCAACCACTGAAGCTTTCTTT. V usage is TRBV18 and J usage is TRBJ1-1; D not certain. Between the trimmed V and J ends, which lost 5 bases and 4 bases, there was a span of 11 bases. This CDR3 is built from 13 residues. From germline, CDR1 is KGHSH and CDR2 LQKENI.

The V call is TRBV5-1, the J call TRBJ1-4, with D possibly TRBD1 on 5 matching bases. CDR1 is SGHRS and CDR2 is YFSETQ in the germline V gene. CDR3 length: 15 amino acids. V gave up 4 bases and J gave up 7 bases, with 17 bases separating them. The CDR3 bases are TGCGCCAGCAGCCCTCTCGGGGCTGGGAGTGAAAAACTGTTTTTT. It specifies CASSPLGAGSEKLFF.

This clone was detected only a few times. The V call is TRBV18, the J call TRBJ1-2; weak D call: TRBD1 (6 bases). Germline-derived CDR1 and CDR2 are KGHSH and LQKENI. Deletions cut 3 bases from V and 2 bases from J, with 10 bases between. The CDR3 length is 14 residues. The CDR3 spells CASSPSQGNYGYTF. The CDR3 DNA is TGTGCCAGCTCACCGAGTCAGGGGAACTATGGCTACACCTTC.

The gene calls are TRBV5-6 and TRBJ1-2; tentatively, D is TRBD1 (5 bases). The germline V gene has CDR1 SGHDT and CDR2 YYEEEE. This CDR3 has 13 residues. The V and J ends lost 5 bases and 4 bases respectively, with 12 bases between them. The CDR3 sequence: CASRSGGGYGYTF. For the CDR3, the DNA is TGTGCCAGCAGATCGGGGGGTGGCTATGGCTACACCTTC.

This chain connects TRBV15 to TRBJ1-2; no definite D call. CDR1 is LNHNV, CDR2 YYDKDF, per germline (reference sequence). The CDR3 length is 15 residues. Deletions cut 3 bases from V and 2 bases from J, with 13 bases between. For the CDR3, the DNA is TGTGCCACCAGCAGGTCAACTCGTTCGAACTATGGCTACACCTTC. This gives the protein CATSRSTRSNYGYTF.

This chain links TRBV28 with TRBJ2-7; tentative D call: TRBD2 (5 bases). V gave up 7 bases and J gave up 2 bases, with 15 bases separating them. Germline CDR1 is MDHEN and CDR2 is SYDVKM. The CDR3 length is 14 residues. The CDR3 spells CASILAAVPYEQYF. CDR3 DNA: TGTGCCAGCATTCTAGCCGCGGTCCCCTACGAGCAGTACTTC.

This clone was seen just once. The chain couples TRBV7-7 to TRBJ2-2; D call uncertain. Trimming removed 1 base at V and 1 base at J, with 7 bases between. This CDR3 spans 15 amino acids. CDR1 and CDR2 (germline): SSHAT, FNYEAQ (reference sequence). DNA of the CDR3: TGTGCCAGCAGCTTAGATGGCCGGAACACCGGGGAGCTGTTTTTT. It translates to CASSLDGRNTGELFF.

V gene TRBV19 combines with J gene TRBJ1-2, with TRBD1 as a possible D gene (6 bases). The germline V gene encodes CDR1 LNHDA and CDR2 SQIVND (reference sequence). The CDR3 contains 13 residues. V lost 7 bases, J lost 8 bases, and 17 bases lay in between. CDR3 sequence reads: CASIGGGGGGYTF. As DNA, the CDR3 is TGTGCCAGTATCGGAGGGGGAGGTGGGGGCTACACCTTC. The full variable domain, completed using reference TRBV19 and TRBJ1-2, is DGGITQSPKYLFRKEGQNVTLSCEQNLNHDAMYWYRQDPGQGLRLIYYSQIVNDFQKGDIAEGYSVSREKKESFPLTVTSAQKNPTAFYLCASIGGGGGGYTFGSGTRLTVV.

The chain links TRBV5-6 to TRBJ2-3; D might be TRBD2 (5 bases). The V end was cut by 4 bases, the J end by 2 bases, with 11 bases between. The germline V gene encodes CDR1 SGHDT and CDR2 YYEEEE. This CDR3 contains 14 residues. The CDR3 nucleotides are TGTGCCAGCAGCCTCGGGGTCTCCACAGATACGCAGTATTTT. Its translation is CASSLGVSTDTQYF.

The CDR3 is CASTPGIAGYTDTQYF. In nucleotides, the CDR3 is TGTGCCAGCACCCCCGGAATAGCGGGATACACAGATACGCAGTATTTT. The chain recombines TRBV27 with TRBJ2-3, with 8 bases aligning to TRBD2. V lost 7 bases and J lost 2; bases outside the gene matches: 11. Germline-derived CDR1 and CDR2 are MNHEY and SMNVEV (reference sequence). This CDR3 is built from 16 residues.